This TCR beta chain was recorded in a study of T cell clones after liver transplantation. Study information: Without induction therapy, subjects received standard immunosuppression until 12-24 months post-transplant. Study outcomes and limitations: Rather than being deleted, graft donor-reactive T cells may have moved into the graft.

Points on this clone: Antigen: not known.

Measured with immunoSEQ multiplex PCR; TCRdb has only the in-frame clones, and not every one. The sample has tens of thousands of clones, 80% seen once. The V segment lost 3 bases and the J segment 0 bases; nucleotides outside the gene matches: 8. From germline, CDR1 is GTSNPN and CDR2 SVGIG (reference sequence). The CDR3 consists of 16 residues. Sorting of unstimulated PBMCs yielded separate CD3+CD4+ and CD3+CD8+ fractions. The starting material was CD4+ T cells from blood, obtained 12 months after liver transplant. The sequence came from a human patient who received a liver transplant. Certain T cells may be donor cells from the graft. V is TRBV30 and J is TRBJ1-3; 7 nucleotides agree with TRBD1. CDR3 loop: CAWSAPGQFSGNTIYF. The CDR3 coding sequence is TGTGCCTGGAGCGCCCCGGGACAGTTCTCTGGAAACACCATATATTTT.